A selection of T cell receptor beta chains follows, all from one sample in a study of T cell responses to AZD1222 COVID-19 vaccine. Assay: immunoSEQ multiplex PCR; the TCRdb copy retains only in-frame clones and omits some. Among fewer than 130,000 clones listed, 92% were seen once. The source material was peripheral blood, sampled on day 0 of AZD1222 vaccination. The receptors derive from an adult in good health. CDR3s include the opening cysteine and the closing phenylalanine or tryptophan. Each record gives: V gene, J gene, CDR3 protein.

>TRBV4-3|TRBJ2-2
CASSHLRRQRANTGELFF
>TRBV2|TRBJ1-1
CASGGQGATEAFF
>TRBV28|TRBJ2-5
CATEGLAVEGTETQYF
>TRBV7-7|TRBJ2-5
CASSPRESLQTQETQYF
>TRBV12-5|TRBJ1-1
CASGLVLGQGRDTEAFF
>TRBV5-8|TRBJ1-5
CASSLGSSGRGQPQHF
>TRBV2|TRBJ2-7
CASRTAYEQYF
>TRBV9|TRBJ2-2
CASSVVTNTGELFF
>TRBV6-1|TRBJ2-7
CASSEGAYLEQYF
>TRBV21-1|TRBJ2-7
CASSKQRLALPSYEQYF
>TRBV6-5|TRBJ1-2
CASSRGQILNYGYTF
>TRBV7-2|TRBJ2-7
CASSSVGGGQYEQYF
>TRBV3-1/TRBV3-2|TRBJ2-5
CASSLQVPGGRETQYF
>TRBV5-5|TRBJ1-1
CASSFGTNTEAFF
>TRBV10-3|TRBJ2-7
CAISVAGGPREQYF
>TRBV2|TRBJ2-2
CASSKDRALIGELFF
>TRBV10-3|TRBJ2-7
CAISATSGSGHEQYF
>TRBV7-2|TRBJ2-7
CASSPRRGAGYEQYF
>TRBV28|TRBJ2-1
CASSSGVRNEQFF
>TRBV15|TRBJ2-6
CATSRDDLSGANVLTF
>TRBV11-3|TRBJ2-7
CASSRIRDRGHEQYF
>TRBV28|TRBJ2-3
CASTKDATDTQYF
>TRBV19|TRBJ1-1
CASSPGPGQGAMNTEAFF
>TRBV18|TRBJ1-4
CASSPDEKLFF
>TRBV7-9|TRBJ2-3
CASSPGGAGGTDTQYF
>TRBV15|TRBJ1-2
CATSRDSGGYTF
>TRBV27|TRBJ1-4
CASGRNEKLFF
>TRBV28|TRBJ1-3
CASSPPGPSSGNTIYF
>TRBV7-9|TRBJ1-5
CASSQADRAGNQPQHF
>TRBV19|TRBJ2-3
CASSVGPSLGTNTQYF
>TRBV28|TRBJ1-1
CASSPHRENTEAFF
>TRBV3-1/TRBV3-2|TRBJ1-1
CASSQGDRGHTEAFF
>TRBV5-4|TRBJ2-7
CASSPTGTKNYEQYF
>TRBV11-3|TRBJ1-1
CASSLGSGDTEAFF
>TRBV29-1|TRBJ2-3
CSVSPLGTDTQYF
>TRBV3-1/TRBV3-2|TRBJ1-2
CASSQWDTPIWGYTF
>TRBV19|TRBJ1-3
CASSPGQGFGNTIYF
>TRBV5-1|TRBJ1-1
CASSLQVSNEEAFF
>TRBV7-9|TRBJ1-2
CASKGGMGMTF
>TRBV10-3|TRBJ2-5
CAIRQSLGPQETQYF
>TRBV28|TRBJ1-2
CASSWTDRILVGYTF
>TRBV3-1/TRBV3-2|TRBJ1-1
CASSRGGIATEAFF
>TRBV30|TRBJ1-2
CAWSRTPVNYGYTF
>TRBV12-5|TRBJ2-2
CASGLVHGTSRDAGELFF
>TRBV12-5|TRBJ2-7
CASGSARGSGEQYF
>TRBV9|TRBJ2-2
CASSGSGTSGRTPGELFF
>TRBV19|TRBJ2-7
CASSIAWGNTYEQYF
>TRBV12-3/TRBV12-4|TRBJ1-4
CASSLRGEKLFF
>TRBV9|TRBJ1-1
CASSVAGSGPNTEAFF
>TRBV28|TRBJ1-5
CAIASSDQPQHF
>TRBV9|TRBJ2-7
CASSAGESYEQYF